The next 17 T cell receptor beta chains were all read from a single sample in a study of neurological immune-mediated disorders. TCRdb passed the 5' RACE reads through MiXCR, listing each CDR3 protein once. The data show about 48,000 distinct CDR3 sequences, over 5.5% seen once. The specimen was CD4+ T cells from blood. All receptors derive from a woman aged 18-29 years with multiple sclerosis.

This clonotype was observed at least ten times. The genes are TRBV7-9 and TRBJ1-6; D gene uncertain. The germline V gene encodes CDR1 SEHNR and CDR2 FQNEAQ (reference sequence). V was shortened by 5 bases and J by 1 base, with 9 bases between the two germline ends. This CDR3 is 15 amino acids long. The DNA of the CDR3 is TGTGCCAGCAGCCCCAACAGTTCCTATAATTCACCCCTCCACTTT. Amino acids: CASSPNSSYNSPLHF.

There are many counts of this clonotype. DNA of the CDR3: TGTGCCAGCAGCAACCAACAGATTAACTATGGCTACACCTTC. Amino acid sequence: CASSNQQINYGYTF. This chain connects TRBV11-2 to TRBJ1-2, with unresolved D. In germline, CDR1 is SGHAT, CDR2 FQNNGV. The V gene lost 5 bases and the J gene lost 1 base, with 11 bases spanning the gap. CDR3 length: 14 residues.

This clonotype was seen ten or more times. The chain carries TRBV3-1 and TRBJ1-2; tentatively, D is TRBD1 (5 bases). This CDR3 has 14 amino acids. V dropped 1 base and J dropped 4 bases, with 10 bases sitting between them. In germline, CDR1 is LGHDT, CDR2 YNNKEL (reference sequence). The CDR3 DNA is TGTGCCAGCAGCCAAGCTGGGGGACTCTATGGCTACACCTTC. It yields the protein CASSQAGGLYGYTF.

This clonotype showed up many times. The chain employs TRBV27 and TRBJ2-5, with D maybe TRBD2 (7 bases). Germline CDR1 and CDR2: MNHEY and SMNVEV (reference sequence). The CDR3 covers 15 residues. Trimming took off 6 bases at V and 3 bases at J, with 17 bases between the two ends. The CDR3 is CASRGAGEGEETQYF. CDR3 coding DNA: TGTGCCAGCAGAGGGGCGGGAGAGGGGGAAGAGACCCAGTACTTC.

The sample holds many counts of this clonotype. The chain recombines TRBV5-1 with TRBJ1-5; no clear D. With 3 bases removed from V and 2 bases from J, the gap between germline ends came to 9 bases. The CDR3 runs 14 residues. Looked up from germline, CDR1 is SGHRS and CDR2 is YFSETQ. This CDR3 reads CASSWGEGNQPQHF. The CDR3 DNA follows: TGCGCCAGCAGCTGGGGAGAGGGCAATCAGCCCCAGCATTTT.

This clonotype was detected many times. This chain connects TRBV20-1 to TRBJ2-5; 10 bases line up with TRBD2. This CDR3 spans 17 amino acids. The V gene's germline CDR1 is DFQATT and CDR2 SNEGSKA (reference sequence). V trimming: 3 bases; J trimming: 0 bases; junction bases outside the gene matches: 10. The DNA of the CDR3 is TGCAGTGCTAGCTGGGCTAGCGGGAGACACCACCAAGAGACCCAGTACTTC. This sequence encodes CSASWASGRHHQETQYF.

This clonotype was recorded at least ten times. The chain couples TRBV29-1 to TRBJ1-2; 8 positions match TRBD1. Germline lookup yields CDR1 SQVTM and CDR2 ANQGSEA. The CDR3 length is 11 residues. J lost 10 bases, V lost 7 bases, and 8 bases had no gene match. The CDR3 coding sequence is TGCAGCGGACGGACAGGGAGATACTACACCTTC. Protein product: CSGRTGRYYTF.

The table lists this clonotype with many counts. This chain links TRBV7-6 with TRBJ1-2; maybe TRBD1 (5 bases). This CDR3 region has 15 residues. CDR1 and CDR2 (germline): SGHVS, FNYEAQ. With 0 bases removed from V and 4 bases from J, the gap between germline ends came to 12 bases. The CDR3 here is CASSLAGGPSYGYTF. CDR3 nucleotides: TGTGCCAGCAGCTTAGCGGGGGGACCGAGCTATGGCTACACCTTC.

This clonotype was seen repeatedly, ten times or more. The chain recombines TRBV29-1 with TRBJ2-5; perhaps TRBD1 as D (5 bases). Per the germline V gene, CDR1 is SQVTM and CDR2 is ANQGSEA. Trimming pared 7 bases from V and 5 bases from J, leaving 11 bases between. The CDR3 length is 11 residues. Here the CDR3 reads CSADRGETQYF. As DNA, the CDR3 is TGCAGCGCTGATAGGGGTGAGACCCAGTACTTC.

This clonotype was counted many times. The rearrangement joins TRBV20-1 to TRBJ1-1; D not resolved. CDR3 size: 15 residues. Germline V lookup: CDR1 DFQATT, CDR2 SNEGSKA (reference sequence). Trimming removed 2 bases at V and 2 bases at J, with 15 bases between. The DNA for the CDR3 is TGCAGTGCTAGACATAAAAACGGGGTAAACACTGAAGCTTTCTTT. This codes for CSARHKNGVNTEAFF.

By frequency in the sample, this clonotype is medium-sized. The chain combines TRBV29-1 with TRBJ2-1, with 7 positions matching TRBD2. After removal of 3 bases from V and 4 bases from J, the junction contained 6 bases not matched to a gene. CDR3 length: 14 amino acids. Per the germline V gene, CDR1 is SQVTM and CDR2 is ANQGSEA. Here the CDR3 DNA reads TGCAGCGTTGACCGAGGGAGGGAGTACAATGAGCAGTTCTTC. Translation: CSVDRGREYNEQFF.

Ten or more counts support this clonotype. The chain carries TRBV29-1 and TRBJ2-7; 7 bases agree with TRBD1. This CDR3 has 14 residues. CDR1 is SQVTM and CDR2 is ANQGSEA in the germline V gene. Trimming took 7 bases from V and 1 from J; bases not matched to a gene: 10. The CDR3 sequence is CSGLAGTVSYEQYF. CDR3 in DNA: TGCAGCGGCCTAGCCGGGACAGTGTCCTACGAGCAGTACTTC.

This clonotype was seen many times. The rearrangement uses TRBV20-1 and TRBJ1-2; D might be TRBD1 (5 bases). The CDR3 has 13 residues. The V and J ends lost 3 bases and 5 bases respectively, with 13 bases between them. Germline CDR1 and CDR2: DFQATT and SNEGSKA (reference sequence). In nucleotides, the CDR3 is TGCAGTGCTAGTTTGGGTTCAGGGTATGGCTACACCTTC. It translates to CSASLGSGYGYTF.

The gene calls are TRBV19 and TRBJ2-3; no clear D. The CDR3 has 14 amino acids. Germline CDR1 reads LNHDA; CDR2 reads SQIVND (reference sequence). The V gene lost 5 bases and the J gene lost 4 bases, with 13 bases spanning the gap. The CDR3 here is CASSSRYKADTQYF. In nucleotides, the CDR3 is TGTGCCAGTAGTTCAAGATACAAAGCAGATACGCAGTATTTT.

The V call is TRBV7-9, the J call TRBJ1-2; D ambiguous. The CDR3 extends over 13 amino acids. CDR1 is SEHNR and CDR2 is FQNEAQ in the germline V gene (reference sequence). The V and J ends lost 3 bases and 4 bases respectively, with 9 bases between them. For the CDR3, the DNA is TGTGCCAGCAGCTTCGGCGCTCCCTATGGCTACACCTTC. Its protein product is CASSFGAPYGYTF. Drawing the rest from reference TRBV7-9 and TRBJ1-2, the complete variable domain is DTGVSQNPRHKITKRGQNVTFRCDPISEHNRLYWYRQTLGQGPEFLTYFQNEAQLEKSRLLSDRFSAERPKGSFSTLEIQRTEQGDSAMYLCASSFGAPYGYTFGSGTRLTVV.

This clonotype showed up many times. The CDR3 DNA is TGCAGCGTTGACAGGGGGGGTCCCTTAATGAACACTGAAGCTTTCTTT. Protein sequence: CSVDRGGPLMNTEAFF. The chain employs TRBV29-1 and TRBJ1-1; 7 positions match TRBD1. The length of the CDR3 is 16 residues. CDR1 and CDR2 (germline): SQVTM, ANQGSEA. V lost 3 bases, J lost 0 bases, and 10 bases stayed unmatched.

This clonotype occurred many times. V gene TRBV9 combines with J gene TRBJ2-1; no clear D gene. CDR1 and CDR2 (germline): SGDLS, YYNGEE. V was clipped by 4 bases and J by 5 bases, with 19 bases between them. This CDR3 has 16 amino acids. The CDR3 nucleotides are TGTGCCAGCAGCCCCCAGGAGAGAGATTTGGACAATGAGCAGTTCTTC. Residues: CASSPQERDLDNEQFF.